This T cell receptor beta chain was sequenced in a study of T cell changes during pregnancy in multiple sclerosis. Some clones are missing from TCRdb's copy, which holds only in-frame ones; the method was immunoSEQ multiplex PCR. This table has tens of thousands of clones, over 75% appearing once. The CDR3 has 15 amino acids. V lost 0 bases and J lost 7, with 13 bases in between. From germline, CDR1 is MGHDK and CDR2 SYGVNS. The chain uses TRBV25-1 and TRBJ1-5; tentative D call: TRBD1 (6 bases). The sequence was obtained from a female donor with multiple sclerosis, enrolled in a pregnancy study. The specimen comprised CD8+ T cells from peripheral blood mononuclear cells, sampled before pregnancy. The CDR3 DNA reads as TGTGCCAGCAGTGAATATGGGGCAGGGGACCAGCCCCAGCATTTT. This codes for CASSEYGAGDQPQHF.